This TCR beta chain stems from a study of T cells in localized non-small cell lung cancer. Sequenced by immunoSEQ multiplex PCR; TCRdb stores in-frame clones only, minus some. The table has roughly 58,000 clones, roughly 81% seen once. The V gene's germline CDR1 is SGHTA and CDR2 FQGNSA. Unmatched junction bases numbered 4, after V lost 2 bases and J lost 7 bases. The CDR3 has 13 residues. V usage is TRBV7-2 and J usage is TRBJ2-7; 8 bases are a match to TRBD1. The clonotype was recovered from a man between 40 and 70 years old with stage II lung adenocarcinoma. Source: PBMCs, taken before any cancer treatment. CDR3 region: CASSLSGQDEQYF. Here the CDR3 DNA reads TGTGCCAGCAGCTTATCGGGACAGGATGAGCAGTACTTC.